This TCR beta chain originates from a study of cytomegalovirus exposure and HLA in healthy donors. Study conclusions and caveats: It was reported that the classifier diagnosed cytomegalovirus status with high specificity and sensitivity in both the original and validation cohorts.

PCR employed 60 Vbeta and 13 Jbeta primers. The protocol was immunoSEQ multiplex PCR, while the TCRdb copy is restricted to in-frame clones and leaves out a portion. This table holds 110,000 to 150,000 clones, around 73% found once. With regard to this clone: Its antigen is still unknown.

Trimming removed 2 bases at V and 0 bases at J, with 4 bases between. The CDR3 covers 12 residues. The germline gives CDR1 SQVTM, CDR2 ANQGSEA. The chain couples TRBV29-1 to TRBJ1-2; D uncertain. The sample comprised PBMCs. The origin of this receptor is a female donor in good health and CMV-seronegative. The CDR3 DNA reads as TGCAGCGTTGAAACGGCTAACTATGGCTACACCTTC. Amino acids: CSVETANYGYTF.